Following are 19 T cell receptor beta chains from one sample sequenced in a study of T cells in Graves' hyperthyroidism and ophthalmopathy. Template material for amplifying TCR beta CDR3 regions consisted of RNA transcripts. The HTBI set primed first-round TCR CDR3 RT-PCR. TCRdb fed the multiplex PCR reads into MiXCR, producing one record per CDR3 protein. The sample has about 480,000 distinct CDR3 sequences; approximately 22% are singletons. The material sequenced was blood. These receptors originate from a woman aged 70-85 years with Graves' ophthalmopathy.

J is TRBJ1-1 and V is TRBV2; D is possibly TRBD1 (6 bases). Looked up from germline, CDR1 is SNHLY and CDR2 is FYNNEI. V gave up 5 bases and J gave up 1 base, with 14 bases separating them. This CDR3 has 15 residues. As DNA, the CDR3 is TGTGCCAGCAGTCCAGGGGTAGGGGGGAACACTGAAGCTTTCTTT. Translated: CASSPGVGGNTEAFF.

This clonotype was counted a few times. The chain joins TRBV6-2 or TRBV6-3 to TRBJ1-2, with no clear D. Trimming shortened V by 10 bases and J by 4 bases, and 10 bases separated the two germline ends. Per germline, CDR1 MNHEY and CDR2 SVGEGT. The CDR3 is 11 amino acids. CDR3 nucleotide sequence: TGTGCCACCTTCGAGGGCTATGGCTACACCTTC. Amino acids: CATFEGYGYTF.

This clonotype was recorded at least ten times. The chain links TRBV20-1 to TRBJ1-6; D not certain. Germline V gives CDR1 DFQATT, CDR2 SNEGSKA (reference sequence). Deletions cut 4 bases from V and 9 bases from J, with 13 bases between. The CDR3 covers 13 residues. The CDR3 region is CSAMDRESSPLHF. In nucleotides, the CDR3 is TGCAGTGCTATGGATAGGGAGAGTTCACCCCTCCACTTT.

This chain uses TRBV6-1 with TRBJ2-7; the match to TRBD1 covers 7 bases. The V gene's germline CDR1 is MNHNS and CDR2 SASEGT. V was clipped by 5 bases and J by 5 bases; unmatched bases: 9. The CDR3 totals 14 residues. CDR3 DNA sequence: TGTGCCAGCAGTATAAGGGGGCTCGTCCACGAGCAGTACTTC. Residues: CASSIRGLVHEQYF.

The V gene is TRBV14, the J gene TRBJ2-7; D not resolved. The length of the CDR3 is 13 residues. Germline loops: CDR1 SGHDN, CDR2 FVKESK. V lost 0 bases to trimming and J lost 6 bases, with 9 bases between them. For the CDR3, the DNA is TGTGCCAGCAGCCAAGACAGGAAAGGCGAGCAGTACTTC. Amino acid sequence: CASSQDRKGEQYF.

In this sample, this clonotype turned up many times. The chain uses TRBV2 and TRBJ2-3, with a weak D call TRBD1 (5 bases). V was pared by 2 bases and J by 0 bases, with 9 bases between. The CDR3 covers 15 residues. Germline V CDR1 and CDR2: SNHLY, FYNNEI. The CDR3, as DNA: TGTGCCAGCAGTGAACAGGGATCTAGCACAGATACGCAGTATTTT. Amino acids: CASSEQGSSTDTQYF.

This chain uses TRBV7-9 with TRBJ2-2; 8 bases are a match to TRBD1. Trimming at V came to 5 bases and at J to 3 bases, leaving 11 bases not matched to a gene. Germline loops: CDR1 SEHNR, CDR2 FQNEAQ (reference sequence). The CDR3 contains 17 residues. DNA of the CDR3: TGTGCCAGCAGCCCCGGTCGGACAGGGACGGACACCGGGGAGCTGTTTTTT. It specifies CASSPGRTGTDTGELFF.

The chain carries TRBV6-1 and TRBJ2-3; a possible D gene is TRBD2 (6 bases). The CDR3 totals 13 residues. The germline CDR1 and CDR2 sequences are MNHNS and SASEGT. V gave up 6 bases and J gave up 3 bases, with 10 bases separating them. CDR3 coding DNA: TGTGCCAGCAGAGAACTAGCTACAGATACGCAGTATTTT. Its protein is CASRELATDTQYF.

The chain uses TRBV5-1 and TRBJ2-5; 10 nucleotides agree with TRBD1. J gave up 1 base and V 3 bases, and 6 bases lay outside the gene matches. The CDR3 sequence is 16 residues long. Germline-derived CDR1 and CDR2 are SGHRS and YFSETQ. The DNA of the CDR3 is TGCGCCAGCAGCTCGTGGGGGACAGGGGCCCAAGAGACCCAGTACTTC. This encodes CASSSWGTGAQETQYF.

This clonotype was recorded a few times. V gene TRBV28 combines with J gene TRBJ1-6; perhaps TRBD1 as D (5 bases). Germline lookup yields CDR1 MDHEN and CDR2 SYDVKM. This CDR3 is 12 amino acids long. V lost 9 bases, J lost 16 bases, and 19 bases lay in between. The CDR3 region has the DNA TGTGCCAGTTCCATCCTCGGCAGGGCTCTCCACTTT. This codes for CASSILGRALHF.

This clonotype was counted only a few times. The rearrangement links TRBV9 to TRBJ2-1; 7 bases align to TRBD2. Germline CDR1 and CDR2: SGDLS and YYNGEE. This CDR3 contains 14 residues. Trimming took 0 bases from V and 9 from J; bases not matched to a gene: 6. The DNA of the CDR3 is TGTGCCAGCAGCGTAGGGGGAGGGGCGGGTGAGCAGTTCTTC. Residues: CASSVGGGAGEQFF.

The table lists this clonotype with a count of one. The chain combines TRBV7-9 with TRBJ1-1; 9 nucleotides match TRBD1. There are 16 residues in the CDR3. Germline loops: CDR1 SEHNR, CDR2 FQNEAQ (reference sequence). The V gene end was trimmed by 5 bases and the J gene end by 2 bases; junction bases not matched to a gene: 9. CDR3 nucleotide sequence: TGTGCCAGCAGCCTCTATCCGGACAGGGGAAACACTGAAGCTTTCTTT. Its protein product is CASSLYPDRGNTEAFF.

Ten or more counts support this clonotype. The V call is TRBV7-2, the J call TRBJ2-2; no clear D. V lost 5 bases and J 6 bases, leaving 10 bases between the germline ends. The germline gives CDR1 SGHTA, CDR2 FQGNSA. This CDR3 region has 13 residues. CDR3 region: CASSRIGAGELFF. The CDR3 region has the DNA TGTGCCAGCAGCCGTATCGGCGCCGGGGAGCTGTTTTTT.

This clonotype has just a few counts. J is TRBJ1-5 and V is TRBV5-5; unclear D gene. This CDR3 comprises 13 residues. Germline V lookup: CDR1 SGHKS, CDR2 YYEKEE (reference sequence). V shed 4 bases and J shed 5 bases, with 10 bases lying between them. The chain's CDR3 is CASSPVWDQPQHF. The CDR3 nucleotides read TGTGCCAGCAGCCCCGTATGGGATCAGCCCCAGCATTTT.

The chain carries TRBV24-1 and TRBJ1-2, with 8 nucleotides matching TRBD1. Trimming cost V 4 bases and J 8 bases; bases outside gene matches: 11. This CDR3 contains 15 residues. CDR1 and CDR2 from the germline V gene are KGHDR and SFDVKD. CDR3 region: CATSDPGQGGWGYTF. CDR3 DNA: TGTGCCACCAGTGACCCTGGACAGGGAGGGTGGGGCTACACCTTC.

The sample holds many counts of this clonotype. CDR3 residues: CASSPDRAQGRQYF. The CDR3 bases are TGCGCCAGCAGCCCGGACAGGGCGCAGGGCCGGCAGTACTTC. The chain couples TRBV5-1 to TRBJ2-7; TRBD1 matches 8 bases. This CDR3 has 14 amino acids. CDR1 SGHRS and CDR2 YFSETQ come from the germline V gene. V trimming: 4 bases; J trimming: 9 bases; junction bases outside the gene matches: 12.

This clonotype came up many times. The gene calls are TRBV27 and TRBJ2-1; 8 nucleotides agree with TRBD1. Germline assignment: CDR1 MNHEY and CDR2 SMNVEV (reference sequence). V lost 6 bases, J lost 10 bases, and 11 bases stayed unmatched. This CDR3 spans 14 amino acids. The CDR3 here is CASRQTTGAGEQFF. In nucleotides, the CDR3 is TGTGCCAGCAGACAAACGACAGGGGCTGGAGAGCAGTTCTTC.

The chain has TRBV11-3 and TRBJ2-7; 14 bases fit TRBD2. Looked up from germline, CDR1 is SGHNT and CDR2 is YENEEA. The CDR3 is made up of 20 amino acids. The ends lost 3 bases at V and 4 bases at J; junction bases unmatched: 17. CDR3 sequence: CASSLIRSMTSGRARYEQYF. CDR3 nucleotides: TGTGCCAGCAGCTTGATTCGATCCATGACTAGCGGGAGGGCCAGATACGAGCAGTACTTC.

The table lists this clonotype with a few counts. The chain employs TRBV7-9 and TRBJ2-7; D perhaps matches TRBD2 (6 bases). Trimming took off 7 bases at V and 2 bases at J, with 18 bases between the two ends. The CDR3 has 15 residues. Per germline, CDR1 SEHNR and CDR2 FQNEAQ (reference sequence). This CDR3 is CASTYDLGGTYEQYF. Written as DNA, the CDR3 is TGTGCCAGCACCTACGACTTGGGGGGAACCTACGAGCAGTACTTC.